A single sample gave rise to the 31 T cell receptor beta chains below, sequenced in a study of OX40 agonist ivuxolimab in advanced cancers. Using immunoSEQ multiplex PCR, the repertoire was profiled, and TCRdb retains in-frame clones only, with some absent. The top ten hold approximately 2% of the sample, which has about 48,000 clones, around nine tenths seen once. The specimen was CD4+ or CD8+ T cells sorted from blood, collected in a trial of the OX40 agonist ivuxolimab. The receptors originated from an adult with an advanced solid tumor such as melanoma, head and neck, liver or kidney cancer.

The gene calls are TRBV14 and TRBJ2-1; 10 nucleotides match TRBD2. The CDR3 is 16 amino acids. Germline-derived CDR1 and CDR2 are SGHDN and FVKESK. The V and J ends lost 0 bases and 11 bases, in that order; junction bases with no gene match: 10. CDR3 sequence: CASSQDTAGGLRKQFF. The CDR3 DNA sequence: TGTGCCAGCAGCCAAGATACAGCGGGAGGGCTTAGAAAGCAGTTCTTC.

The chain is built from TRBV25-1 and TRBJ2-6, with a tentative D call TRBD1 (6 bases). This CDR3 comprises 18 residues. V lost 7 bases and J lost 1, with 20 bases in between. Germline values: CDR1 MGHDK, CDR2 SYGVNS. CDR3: CASTPGQGLSSGANVLTF. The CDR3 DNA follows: TGTGCCAGCACCCCGGGACAAGGGTTGTCGTCTGGGGCCAACGTCCTGACTTTC.

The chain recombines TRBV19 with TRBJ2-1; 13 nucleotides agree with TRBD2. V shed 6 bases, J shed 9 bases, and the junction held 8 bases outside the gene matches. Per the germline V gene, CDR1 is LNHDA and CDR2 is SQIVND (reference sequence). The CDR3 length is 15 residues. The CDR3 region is CASRRTSGSEGEQFF. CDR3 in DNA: TGTGCCAGTAGACGGACTAGCGGGAGTGAGGGTGAGCAGTTCTTC.

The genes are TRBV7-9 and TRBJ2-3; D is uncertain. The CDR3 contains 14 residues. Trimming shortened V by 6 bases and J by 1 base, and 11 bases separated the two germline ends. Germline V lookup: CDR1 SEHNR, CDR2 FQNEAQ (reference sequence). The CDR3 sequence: CASSSAYRTDTQYF. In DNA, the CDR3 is TGTGCCAGCAGTTCTGCTTACCGCACAGATACGCAGTATTTT.

The CDR3 nucleotides are TGTGCCAGCAGCTTTACGGGAGATCGAGGAGATACGCAGTATTTT. Its protein is CASSFTGDRGDTQYF. The chain employs TRBV7-2 and TRBJ2-3; the D gene is possibly TRBD2 (6 bases). Germline values: CDR1 SGHTA, CDR2 FQGNSA. The CDR3 spans 15 residues. The V and J ends lost 3 bases and 5 bases respectively, with 15 bases between them.

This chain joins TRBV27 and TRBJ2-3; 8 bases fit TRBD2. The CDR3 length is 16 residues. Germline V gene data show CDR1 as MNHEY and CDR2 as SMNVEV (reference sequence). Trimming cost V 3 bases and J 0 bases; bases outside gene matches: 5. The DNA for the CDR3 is TGTGCCAGCAGTTTCGGGACTAGAACTAGCACAGATACGCAGTATTTT. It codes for CASSFGTRTSTDTQYF.

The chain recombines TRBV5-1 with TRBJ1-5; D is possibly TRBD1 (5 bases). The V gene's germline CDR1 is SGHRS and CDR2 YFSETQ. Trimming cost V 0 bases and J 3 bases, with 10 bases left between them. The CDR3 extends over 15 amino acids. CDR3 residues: CASSLEAGNNQPQHF. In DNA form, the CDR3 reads TGCGCCAGCAGCTTGGAGGCAGGGAACAATCAGCCCCAGCATTTT.

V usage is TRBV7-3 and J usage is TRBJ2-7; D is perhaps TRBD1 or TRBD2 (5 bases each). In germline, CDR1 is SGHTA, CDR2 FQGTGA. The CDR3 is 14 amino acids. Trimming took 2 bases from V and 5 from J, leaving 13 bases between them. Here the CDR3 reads CASSLGGTVDEQYF. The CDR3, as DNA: TGTGCCAGCAGCTTAGGGGGAACGGTGGACGAGCAGTACTTC.

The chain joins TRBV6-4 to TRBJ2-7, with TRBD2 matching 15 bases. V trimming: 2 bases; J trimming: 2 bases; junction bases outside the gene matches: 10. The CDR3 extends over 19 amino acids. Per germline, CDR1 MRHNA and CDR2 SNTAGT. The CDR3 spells CASSDRRTSGRDKAYEQYF. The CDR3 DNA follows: TGTGCCAGCAGTGACCGCCGGACTAGCGGGAGGGATAAAGCCTACGAGCAGTACTTC.

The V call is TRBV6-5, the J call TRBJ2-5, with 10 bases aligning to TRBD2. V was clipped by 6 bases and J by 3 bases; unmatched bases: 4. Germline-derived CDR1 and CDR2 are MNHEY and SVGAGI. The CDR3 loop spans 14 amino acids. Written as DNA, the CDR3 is TGTGCCAGCAGCCCAGCGGGAGGGAAAGAGACCCAGTACTTC. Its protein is CASSPAGGKETQYF.

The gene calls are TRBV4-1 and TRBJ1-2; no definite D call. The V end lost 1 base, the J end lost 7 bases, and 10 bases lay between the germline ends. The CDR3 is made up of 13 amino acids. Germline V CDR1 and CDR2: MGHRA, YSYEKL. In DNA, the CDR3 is TGCGCCAGCAGCCAAGGCGAACACCTTGGCTACACCTTC. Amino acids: CASSQGEHLGYTF.

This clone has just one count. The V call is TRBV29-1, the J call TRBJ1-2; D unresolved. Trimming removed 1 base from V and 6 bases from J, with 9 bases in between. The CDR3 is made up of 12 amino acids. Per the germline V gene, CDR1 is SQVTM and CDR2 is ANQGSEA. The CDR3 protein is CSVEGVENGYTF. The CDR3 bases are TGCAGCGTTGAAGGAGTAGAGAATGGCTACACCTTC. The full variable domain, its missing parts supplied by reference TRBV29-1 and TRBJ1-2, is SAVISQKPSRDICQRGTSLTIQCQVDSQVTMMFWYRQQPGQSLTLIATANQGSEATYESGFVIDKFPISRPNLTFSTLTVSNMSPEDSSIYLCSVEGVENGYTFGSGTRLTVV.

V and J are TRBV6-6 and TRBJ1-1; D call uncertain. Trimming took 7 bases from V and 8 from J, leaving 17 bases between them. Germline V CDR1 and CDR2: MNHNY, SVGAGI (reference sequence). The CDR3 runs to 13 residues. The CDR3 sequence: CASNLSGPQEAFF. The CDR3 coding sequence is TGTGCCAGCAATCTATCGGGCCCTCAGGAAGCTTTCTTT.

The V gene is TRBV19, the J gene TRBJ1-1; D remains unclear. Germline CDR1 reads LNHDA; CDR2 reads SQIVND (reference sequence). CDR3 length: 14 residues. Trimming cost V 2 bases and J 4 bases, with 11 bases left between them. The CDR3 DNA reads TGTGCCAGTAGTATATATGCGGGAGGCACTGAAGCTTTCTTT. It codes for CASSIYAGGTEAFF.

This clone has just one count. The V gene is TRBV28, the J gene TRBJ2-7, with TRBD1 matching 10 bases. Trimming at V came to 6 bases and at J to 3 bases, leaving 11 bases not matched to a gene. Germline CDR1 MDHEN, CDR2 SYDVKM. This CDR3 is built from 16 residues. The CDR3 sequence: CASRTPLGQGIYEQYF. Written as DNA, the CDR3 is TGTGCCAGCAGAACTCCTTTGGGACAGGGGATCTACGAGCAGTACTTC.

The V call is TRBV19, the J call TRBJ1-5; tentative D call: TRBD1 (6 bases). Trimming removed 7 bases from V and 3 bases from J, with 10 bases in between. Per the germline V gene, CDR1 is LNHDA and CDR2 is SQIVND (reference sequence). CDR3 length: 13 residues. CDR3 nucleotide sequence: TGTGCCAGTAAACAGGGATACAATCAGCCCCAGCATTTT. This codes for CASKQGYNQPQHF.

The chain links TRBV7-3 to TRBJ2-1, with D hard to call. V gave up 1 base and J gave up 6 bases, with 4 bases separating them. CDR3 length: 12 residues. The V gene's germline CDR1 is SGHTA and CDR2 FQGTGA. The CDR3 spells CASSLSGNEQFF. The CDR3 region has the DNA TGTGCCAGCAGCTTAAGTGGCAATGAGCAGTTCTTC.

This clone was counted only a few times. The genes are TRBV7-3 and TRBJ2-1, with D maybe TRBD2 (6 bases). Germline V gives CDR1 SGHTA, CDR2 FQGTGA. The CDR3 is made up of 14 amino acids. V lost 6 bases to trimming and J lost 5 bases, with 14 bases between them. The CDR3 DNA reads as TGTGCCAGCAGTGATGCGGGGCTTAACAATGAGCAGTTCTTC. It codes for CASSDAGLNNEQFF.

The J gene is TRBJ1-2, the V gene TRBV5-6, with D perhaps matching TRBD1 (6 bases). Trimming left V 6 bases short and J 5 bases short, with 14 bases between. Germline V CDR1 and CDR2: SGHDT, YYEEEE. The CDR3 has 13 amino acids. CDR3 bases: TGTGCCAGCAACCGGGGGGCGGCGTATGGCTACACCTTC. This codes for CASNRGAAYGYTF.

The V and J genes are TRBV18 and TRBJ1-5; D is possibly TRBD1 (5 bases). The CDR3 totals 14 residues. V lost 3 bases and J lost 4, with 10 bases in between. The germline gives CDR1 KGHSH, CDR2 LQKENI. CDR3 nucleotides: TGTGCCAGCTCACCTCAGGGTACAAATCAGCCCCAGCATTTT. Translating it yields CASSPQGTNQPQHF.

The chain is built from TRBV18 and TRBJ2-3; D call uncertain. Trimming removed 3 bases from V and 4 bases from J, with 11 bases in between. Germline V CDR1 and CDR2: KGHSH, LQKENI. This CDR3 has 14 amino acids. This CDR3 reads CASSPSRSADTQYF. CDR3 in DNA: TGTGCCAGCTCACCCTCCCGGTCGGCAGATACGCAGTATTTT.

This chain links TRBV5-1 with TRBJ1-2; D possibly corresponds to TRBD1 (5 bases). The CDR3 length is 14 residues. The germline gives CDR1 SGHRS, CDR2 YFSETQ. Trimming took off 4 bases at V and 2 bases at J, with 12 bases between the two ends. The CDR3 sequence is CASSELGANYGYTF. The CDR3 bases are TGCGCCAGCAGCGAGCTCGGGGCCAACTATGGCTACACCTTC.

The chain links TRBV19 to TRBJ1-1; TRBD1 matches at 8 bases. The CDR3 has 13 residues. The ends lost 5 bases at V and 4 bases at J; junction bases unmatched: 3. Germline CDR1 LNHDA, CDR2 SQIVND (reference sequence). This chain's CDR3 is CASSRDRGTEAFF. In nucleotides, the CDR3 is TGTGCCAGTAGTCGAGACAGGGGCACTGAAGCTTTCTTT.

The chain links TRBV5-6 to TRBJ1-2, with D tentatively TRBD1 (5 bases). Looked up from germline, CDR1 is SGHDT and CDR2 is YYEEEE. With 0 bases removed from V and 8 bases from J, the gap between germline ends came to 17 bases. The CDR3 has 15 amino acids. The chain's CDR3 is CASSLAARGFLGYTF. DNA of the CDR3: TGTGCCAGCAGCTTGGCCGCGCGGGGGTTCTTAGGCTACACCTTC.

In DNA, the CDR3 is TGTGCCAGCAGTGAACGGGGGAACCCCACAGATACGCAGTATTTT. It is translated as CASSERGNPTDTQYF. The V call is TRBV6-1, the J call TRBJ2-3, with D possibly TRBD2 on 6 matching bases. Per the germline V gene, CDR1 is MNHNS and CDR2 is SASEGT. The V gene lost 2 bases and the J gene lost 2 bases, with 11 bases spanning the gap. CDR3 length: 15 residues.

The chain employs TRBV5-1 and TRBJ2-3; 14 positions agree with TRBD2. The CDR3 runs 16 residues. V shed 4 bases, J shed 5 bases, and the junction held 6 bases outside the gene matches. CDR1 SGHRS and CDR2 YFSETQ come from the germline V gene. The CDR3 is CASSPGLAGAGDTQYF. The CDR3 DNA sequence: TGCGCCAGCAGCCCGGGACTAGCGGGAGCTGGAGATACGCAGTATTTT.

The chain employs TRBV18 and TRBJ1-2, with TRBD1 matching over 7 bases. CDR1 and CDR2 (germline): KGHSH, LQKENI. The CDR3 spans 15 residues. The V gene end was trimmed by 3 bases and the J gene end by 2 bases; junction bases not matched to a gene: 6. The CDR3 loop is CASSPAGQVNYGYTF. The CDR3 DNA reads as TGTGCCAGCTCACCCGCCGGACAGGTCAACTATGGCTACACCTTC.

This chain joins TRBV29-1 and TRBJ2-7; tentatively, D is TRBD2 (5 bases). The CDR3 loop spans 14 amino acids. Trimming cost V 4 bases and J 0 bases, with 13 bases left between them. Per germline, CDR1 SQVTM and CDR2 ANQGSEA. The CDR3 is CSVGGESGSYEQYF. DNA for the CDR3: TGCAGCGTTGGGGGAGAGAGCGGCTCCTACGAGCAGTACTTC.

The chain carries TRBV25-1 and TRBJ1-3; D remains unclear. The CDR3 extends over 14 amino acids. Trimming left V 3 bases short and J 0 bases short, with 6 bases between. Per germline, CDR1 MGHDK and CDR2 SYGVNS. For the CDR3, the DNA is TGTGCCAGCAGTGACAGGTTCTCTGGAAACACCATATATTTT. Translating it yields CASSDRFSGNTIYF.

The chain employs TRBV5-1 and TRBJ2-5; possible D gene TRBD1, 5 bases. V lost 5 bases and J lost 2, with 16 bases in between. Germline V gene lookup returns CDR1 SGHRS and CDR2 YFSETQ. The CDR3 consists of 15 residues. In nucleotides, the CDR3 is TGCGCCAGCAGGCGTGCCCCAGGGCTTCAAGAGACCCAGTACTTC. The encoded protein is CASRRAPGLQETQYF.

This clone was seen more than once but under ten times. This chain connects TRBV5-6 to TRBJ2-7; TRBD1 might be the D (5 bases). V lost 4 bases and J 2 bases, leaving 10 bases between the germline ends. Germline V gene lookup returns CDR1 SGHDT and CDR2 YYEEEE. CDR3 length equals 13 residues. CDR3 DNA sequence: TGTGCCAGCAGCAGGACACTGGCCTACGAGCAGTACTTC. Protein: CASSRTLAYEQYF.